This T cell receptor beta chain stems from a study of blood T cell repertoires in COVID-19. Original processing methods: Amplification of reference gene primers provided the estimated nucleated cell counts. Profiling relied on immunoSEQ multiplex PCR, and the TCRdb table lists in-frame clones only, not all of them. V, J and clone size reflect that table, while D and trimming were determined from the DNA. The sample has 260,000 or so clones; roughly 90% are singletons. The specimen was peripheral blood. The receptor comes from a man aged 18-30 years with active or convalescent COVID-19.

CDR3 in DNA: TGTGCCAGCAGTTTAGTTACTCAAGAGACCCAGTACTTC. The encoded protein is CASSLVTQETQYF. V usage is TRBV12-3 or TRBV12-4 and J usage is TRBJ2-5; D gene ambiguous. The CDR3 has 13 residues. V lost 1 base and J 2 bases, leaving 5 bases between the germline ends.